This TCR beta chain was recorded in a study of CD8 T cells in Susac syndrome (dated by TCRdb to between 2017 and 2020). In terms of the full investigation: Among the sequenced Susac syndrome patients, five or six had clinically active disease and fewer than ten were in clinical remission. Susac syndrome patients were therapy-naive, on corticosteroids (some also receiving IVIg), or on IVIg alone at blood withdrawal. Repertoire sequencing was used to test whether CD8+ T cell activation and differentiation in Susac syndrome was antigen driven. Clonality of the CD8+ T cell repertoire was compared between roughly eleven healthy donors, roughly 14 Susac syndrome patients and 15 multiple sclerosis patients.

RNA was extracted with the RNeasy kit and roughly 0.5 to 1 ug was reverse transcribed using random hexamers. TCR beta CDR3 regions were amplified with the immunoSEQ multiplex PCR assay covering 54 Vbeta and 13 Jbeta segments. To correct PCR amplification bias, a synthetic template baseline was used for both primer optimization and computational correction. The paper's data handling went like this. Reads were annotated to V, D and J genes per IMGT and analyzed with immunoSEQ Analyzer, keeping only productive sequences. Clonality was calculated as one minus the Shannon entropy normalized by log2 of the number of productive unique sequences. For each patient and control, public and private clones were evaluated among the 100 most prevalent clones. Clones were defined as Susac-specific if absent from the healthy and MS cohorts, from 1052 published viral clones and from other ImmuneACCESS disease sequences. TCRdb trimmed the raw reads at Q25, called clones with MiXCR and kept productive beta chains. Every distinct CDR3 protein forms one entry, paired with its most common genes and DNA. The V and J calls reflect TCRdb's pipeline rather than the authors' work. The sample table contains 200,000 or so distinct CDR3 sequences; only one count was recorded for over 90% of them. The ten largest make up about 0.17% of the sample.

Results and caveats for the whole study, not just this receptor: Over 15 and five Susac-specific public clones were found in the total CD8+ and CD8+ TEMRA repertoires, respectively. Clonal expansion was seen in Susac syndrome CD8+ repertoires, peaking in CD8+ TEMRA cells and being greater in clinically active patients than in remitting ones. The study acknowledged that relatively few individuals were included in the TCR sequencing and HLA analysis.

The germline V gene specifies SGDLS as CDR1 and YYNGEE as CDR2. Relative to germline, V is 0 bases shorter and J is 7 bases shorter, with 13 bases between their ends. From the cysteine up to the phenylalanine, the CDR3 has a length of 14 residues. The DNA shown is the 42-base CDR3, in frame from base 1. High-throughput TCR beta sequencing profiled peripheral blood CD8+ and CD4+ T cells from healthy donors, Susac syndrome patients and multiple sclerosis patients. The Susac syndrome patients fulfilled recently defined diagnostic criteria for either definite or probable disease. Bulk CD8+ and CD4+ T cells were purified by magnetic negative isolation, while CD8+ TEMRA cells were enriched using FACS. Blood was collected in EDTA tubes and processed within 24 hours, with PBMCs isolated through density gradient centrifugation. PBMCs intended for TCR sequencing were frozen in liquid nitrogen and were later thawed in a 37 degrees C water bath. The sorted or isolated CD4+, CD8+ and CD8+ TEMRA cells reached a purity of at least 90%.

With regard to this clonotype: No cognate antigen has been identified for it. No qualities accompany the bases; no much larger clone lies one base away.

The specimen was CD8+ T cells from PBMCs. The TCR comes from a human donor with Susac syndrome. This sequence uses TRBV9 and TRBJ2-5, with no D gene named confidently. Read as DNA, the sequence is TGTGCCAGCAGCGTAGCTCCCCCCCCCTCGACCCAGTACTTC. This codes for CASSVAPPPSTQYF.